Below, 21 T cell receptor beta chains from the same sample are listed, as sequenced in a study of vaccination and CD4 T cells after COVID-19 (dated by TCRdb to between 2021 and 2024). The treatment or condition label, as the study defines it: approximately 9-day PBMC culture with coronavirus spike peptide pools or control peptides (ViraFEST assay). Library preparation was by PCR. Reads for this sample came from an Illumina iSeq 100. DNA from cultured CD4+ T cells was subjected to TCR sequencing with the Oncomine TCR Beta short-read assay at the Johns Hopkins FTIC core. TCRdb reran the public reads through fastp at Q25 and MiXCR, keeping productive beta chains. Here each entry gathers all rows of one CDR3 protein and keeps the most common genes and DNA. The sample yields just under 9,000 distinct CDR3 sequences; 50% to 70% were counted once. The ten largest clonotypes hold 7.3% of the sample. These receptors lack a known antigen.

Sequencing input: CD4+ T cells from blood, cultured in vitro. The receptors shown here come from a human donor who had recovered from COVID-19.

The rearrangement links TRBV20-1 to TRBJ2-7; TRBD2 agrees at 16 bases. In germline, CDR1 is DFQATT, CDR2 SNEGSKA (reference sequence). V trimming: 0 bases; J trimming: 7 bases; junction bases outside the gene matches: 6. This CDR3 comprises 16 residues. CDR3 sequence (DNA): TGCAGTGCTAGAGATGGGACTAGCGGGAGGGCCCAAGAGCAGTACTTC. Translating gives CSARDGTSGRAQEQYF.

The V and J genes are TRBV7-9 and TRBJ2-4, with D perhaps being TRBD1 or TRBD2 (5 bases each). Trimming left V 5 bases short and J 5 bases short, with 19 bases between. This CDR3 spans 16 amino acids. In germline, CDR1 is SEHNR, CDR2 FQNEAQ (reference sequence). Here the CDR3 reads CASSDTYPGRENIQYF. CDR3 nucleotides: TGTGCCAGCAGCGATACCTATCCGGGACGGGAAAACATTCAGTACTTC.

The chain recombines TRBV19 with TRBJ1-2; 7 bases align to TRBD1. Germline V gene lookup returns CDR1 LNHDA and CDR2 SQIVND (reference sequence). The CDR3 length is 16 residues. J gave up 1 base and V 4 bases, and 9 bases lay outside the gene matches. The CDR3 loop is CASSTRQGTLNYGYTF. The CDR3 bases are TGTGCCAGTAGTACTCGACAGGGTACCCTTAACTATGGCTACACCTTC.

On this clonotype itself: Relative to the germline gene, one junction end is altered; a read error may explain this. The gene calls are TRBV12-3 or TRBV12-4 and TRBJ2-3, with D tentatively TRBD1 (5 bases). This CDR3 region has 13 residues. The chain's CDR3 is CAGRAPGTDTQYF. CDR3 DNA: TGTGCCGGCAGGGCCCCGGGCACAGATACGCAGTATTTT.

This chain connects TRBV6-1 to TRBJ1-1; 7 bases map to TRBD1. V trimming: 3 bases; J trimming: 9 bases; junction bases outside the gene matches: 10. The germline CDR1 and CDR2 sequences are MNHNS and SASEGT. The CDR3 contains 14 residues. The CDR3 region has the DNA TGTGCCAGCAGTGACACGTCCAGGGGGACCCAAGCTTTCTTT. It translates to CASSDTSRGTQAFF.

This clonotype has just a few counts. This sequence joins TRBV6-1 and TRBJ1-1, with TRBD1 matching over 7 bases. The junction had 6 bases not matched to a gene; V was cut back by 5 bases and J by 0 bases. This CDR3 spans 15 amino acids. Germline V lookup: CDR1 MNHNS, CDR2 SASEGT. CDR3 nucleotides: TGTGCCAGCAGTCGACCGGGACAGATGAACACTGAAGCTTTCTTT. The encoded protein is CASSRPGQMNTEAFF.

This clonotype is medium-sized. The chain carries TRBV18 and TRBJ1-1, with TRBD1 matching 8 bases. This CDR3 contains 16 residues. Trimming at V came to 2 bases and at J to 1 base, leaving 6 bases not matched to a gene. Germline assignment: CDR1 KGHSH and CDR2 LQKENI. CDR3 region: CASSPMGGQENTEAFF. The CDR3 DNA sequence: TGTGCCAGCTCACCAATGGGGGGACAGGAGAACACTGAAGCTTTCTTT.

The rearrangement links TRBV27 to TRBJ1-5; possibly TRBD1 for D (5 bases). This CDR3 is built from 15 residues. Germline CDR1 reads MNHEY; CDR2 reads SMNVEV (reference sequence). The germline V and J ends were trimmed by 6 bases and 1 base, with 13 bases remaining between them. DNA of the CDR3: TGTGCCAGCAGGGACCCGGGGGGGAGCAATCAGCCCCAGCATTTT. Encoded protein: CASRDPGGSNQPQHF.

CDR3 DNA sequence: TGTGCCAGCAGCTTGCCAACTAGCGGACACACAGATACGCAGTATTTT. It encodes CASSLPTSGHTDTQYF. The gene calls are TRBV5-4 and TRBJ2-3; TRBD2 matches 8 bases. CDR1 and CDR2 (germline): SGHNT, YYREEE (reference sequence). The CDR3 loop spans 16 amino acids. V was pared by 1 base and J by 2 bases, with 6 bases of the junction left unmatched.

In its sample, this clonotype was seen a few times. This chain connects TRBV10-3 to TRBJ2-1, with 8 bases identical to TRBD2. The CDR3 contains 16 residues. V shed 0 bases and J 7 bases; nucleotides not matched to a gene: 8. From germline, CDR1 is ENHRY and CDR2 SYGVKD. CDR3 sequence (DNA): TGTGCCATCAGTGAGTCTGGCGGGAGGCCGGCGAATGAGCAGTTCTTC. Its translation is CAISESGGRPANEQFF.

This chain links TRBV12-3 or TRBV12-4 with TRBJ1-5; D unresolved. CDR3 length equals 17 residues. The germline V and J ends were trimmed by 3 bases and 4 bases, with 19 bases remaining between them. The CDR3: CASSFAAGRRLNQPQHF. CDR3 nucleotides: TGTGCCAGCAGTTTTGCCGCCGGCCGGAGGTTAAATCAGCCCCAGCATTTT.

The chain employs TRBV6-5 and TRBJ1-1; 8 nucleotides agree with TRBD1. Germline CDR1 MNHEY, CDR2 SVGAGI. The CDR3 totals 14 residues. V shed 4 bases, J shed 6 bases, and the junction held 7 bases outside the gene matches. The CDR3 loop reads CASSLTRTGPEAFF. In DNA form, the CDR3 reads TGTGCCAGCAGTTTGACCAGGACAGGGCCTGAAGCTTTCTTT.

There are a few counts of this clonotype. The CDR3 DNA reads as TGTGCTAGTGGTGGGACAGGGGCTCGGCAGCCCCAGCATTTT. Its protein product is CASGGTGARQPQHF. The rearrangement uses TRBV12-5 and TRBJ1-5; 10 bases are shared with TRBD1. Germline assignment: CDR1 LGHNT and CDR2 FRNRAP. Trimming removed 5 bases from V and 7 bases from J; junction bases left unmatched: 5. This CDR3 has 14 amino acids.

Here the CDR3 DNA reads TGCAGCGGCGGACGTTCATCCTACGAGCAGTACTTC. It specifies CSGGRSSYEQYF. The chain carries TRBV29-1 and TRBJ2-7; D not certain. Germline CDR1 SQVTM, CDR2 ANQGSEA. Between the trimmed V and J ends, which lost 7 bases and 1 base, there was a span of 11 bases. The CDR3 runs 12 residues.

This clonotype was observed a handful of times. This rearrangement joins TRBV6-5 to TRBJ1-6, with D perhaps TRBD1 (5 bases). Trimming pared 2 bases from V and 7 bases from J, leaving 9 bases between. Germline V gives CDR1 MNHEY, CDR2 SVGAGI. The CDR3 extends over 14 amino acids. CDR3 region: CASSYDSLNSPLHF. The CDR3 region has the DNA TGTGCCAGCAGTTACGACAGCCTCAATTCACCCCTCCACTTT.

The rearrangement links TRBV20-1 to TRBJ2-7; TRBD2 aligns across 15 bases. V gave up 3 bases and J gave up 6 bases; unmatched junction bases: 6. The CDR3 consists of 15 residues. Germline CDR1 DFQATT, CDR2 SNEGSKA (reference sequence). The CDR3 sequence is CSASAGLAGGVEQYF. The DNA for the CDR3 is TGCAGTGCTAGTGCTGGACTAGCGGGAGGGGTCGAGCAGTACTTC.

The chain is built from TRBV23-1 and TRBJ1-4; TRBD1 agrees at 9 bases. TRBV23-1 is noted as an ORF with a role that remains uncertain. J was trimmed by 6 bases and V by 6 bases; bases with no gene match: 5. The CDR3 covers 14 residues. The chain's CDR3 is CASRPGQGYEKLFF. For the CDR3, the DNA is TGCGCCAGCAGGCCCGGACAGGGGTATGAAAAACTGTTTTTT.

V gene TRBV6-2 or TRBV6-3 combines with J gene TRBJ2-5, with 8 bases lining up with TRBD2. Germline V lookup: CDR1 MNHEY, CDR2 SVGEGT. The CDR3 loop spans 13 amino acids. V lost 6 bases and J lost 4; bases outside the gene matches: 4. CDR3 residues: CASRPSGGETQYF. The CDR3 DNA is TGTGCCAGCAGACCAAGCGGGGGAGAGACCCAGTACTTC.

This chain uses TRBV20-1 with TRBJ2-1; TRBD2 matches 13 bases. The CDR3 consists of 16 residues. Germline lookup yields CDR1 DFQATT and CDR2 SNEGSKA (reference sequence). The V segment lost 6 bases and the J segment 2 bases; nucleotides outside the gene matches: 7. CDR3 region: CSAPGLAGLTYNEQFF. CDR3 sequence (DNA): TGCAGTGCGCCGGGACTAGCGGGACTGACCTACAATGAGCAGTTCTTC.

J is TRBJ2-7 and V is TRBV12-3 or TRBV12-4; 9 bases agree with TRBD2. The CDR3 spans 16 residues. J gave up 0 bases and V 6 bases, and 9 bases lay outside the gene matches. The CDR3 reads CASRGVTSGFSYEQYF. CDR3 bases: TGTGCCAGCAGGGGGGTTACTAGCGGGTTCTCCTACGAGCAGTACTTC.

This sequence joins TRBV3-1 and TRBJ2-5; the D is unclear. From germline, CDR1 is LGHDT and CDR2 YNNKEL (reference sequence). This CDR3 has 15 amino acids. V lost 2 bases and J 1 base, leaving 11 bases between the germline ends. The CDR3 DNA reads as TGTGCCAGCAGCCAAACCGGTCTCGCCCAAGAGACCCAGTACTTC. Its protein is CASSQTGLAQETQYF.